This T cell receptor beta chain was found in a study of Graves' ophthalmopathy and Graves' hyperthyroidism. Study context: Upon initial diagnosis and before any treatment, peripheral blood was collected.

Turning to this clonotype: This clone may be a read error of a much larger clone one base away.

The authors amplified TCR beta CDR3 regions from RNA transcripts. RT-PCR with HTBI primers came first, then second-round multiplex PCR. TCRdb passed the multiplex PCR reads through MiXCR, listing each CDR3 protein once. The table lists hundreds of thousands of distinct CDR3 sequences, about 40% of them singletons, with more than 3% in the top ten. This CDR3 contains 13 residues. Per germline, CDR1 DFQATT and CDR2 SNEGSKA (reference sequence). This sequence was found in an adult man with Graves' ophthalmopathy. V gene TRBV20-1 combines with J gene TRBJ2-7; D unclear. Sequenced material: peripheral blood. CDR3 protein: CSARVGTHYEQCF. For the CDR3, the DNA is TGCAGTGCTAGGGTGGGAACCCACTACGAGCAGTGCTTC.